The following is a T cell receptor (beta chain) sequence with its context. What it recognizes is unknown. The V and J ends lost 10 bases and 12 bases, in that order; junction bases with no gene match: 9. This CDR3 has 13 amino acids. Germline loops: CDR1 KGHDR, CDR2 SFDVKD. This entry comes from a study of Graves' ophthalmopathy and Graves' hyperthyroidism. Researchers took RNA transcripts and amplified TCR beta CDR3 regions from them. Scientists carried out first-round RT-PCR using HTBI primers and then a second-round multiplex PCR. TCRdb ran MiXCR on the multiplex PCR reads and lists one entry per CDR3 protein. The sample lists some 250,000 distinct CDR3 sequences, around 42% seen once, with less than 50% in the top ten. Study results and caveats: A majority of expanded thyroid clonotypes exceeding 0.001 frequency were likewise present in blood.

Diagnoses were established from clinical symptoms, serum thyroxine, TRAb, thyroid ultrasound and orbital computed tomography. The PBMCs had their origin in about 9.7 ml of fresh peripheral blood. This TCR was sampled from an adult man with Graves' ophthalmopathy. The sample was peripheral blood. The chain recombines TRBV24-1 with TRBJ2-1; 12 nucleotides agree with TRBD1. The CDR3 nucleotides are TGTGCCACTGGGGGACAGGGGGCGGAGGGGCAGTTCTTC. It codes for CATGGQGAEGQFF.